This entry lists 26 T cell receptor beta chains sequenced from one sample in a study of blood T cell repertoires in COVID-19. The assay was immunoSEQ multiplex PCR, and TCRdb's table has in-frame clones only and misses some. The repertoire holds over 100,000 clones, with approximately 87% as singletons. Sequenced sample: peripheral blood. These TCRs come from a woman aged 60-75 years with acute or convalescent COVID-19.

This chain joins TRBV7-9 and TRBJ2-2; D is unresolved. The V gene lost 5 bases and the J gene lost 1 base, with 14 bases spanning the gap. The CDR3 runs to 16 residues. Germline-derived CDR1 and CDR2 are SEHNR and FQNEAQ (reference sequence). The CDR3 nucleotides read TGTGCCAGCAGCGCCACCTACCTAGAGAACACCGGGGAGCTGTTTTTT. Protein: CASSATYLENTGELFF.

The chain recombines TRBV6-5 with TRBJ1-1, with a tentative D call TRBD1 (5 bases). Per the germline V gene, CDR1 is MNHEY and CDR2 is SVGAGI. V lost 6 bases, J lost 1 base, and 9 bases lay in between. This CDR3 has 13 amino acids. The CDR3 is CASRLQGNTEAFF. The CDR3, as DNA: TGTGCCAGCAGGCTTCAGGGGAACACTGAAGCTTTCTTT.

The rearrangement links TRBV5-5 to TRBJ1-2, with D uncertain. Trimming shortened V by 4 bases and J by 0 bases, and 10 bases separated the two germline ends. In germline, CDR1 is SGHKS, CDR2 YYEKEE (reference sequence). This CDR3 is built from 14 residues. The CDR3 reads CASSRDLSNYGYTF. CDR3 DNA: TGTGCCAGCAGCCGCGATTTGTCTAACTATGGCTACACCTTC. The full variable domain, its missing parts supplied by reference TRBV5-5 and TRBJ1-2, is DAGVTQSPTHLIKTRGQQVTLRCSPISGHKSVSWYQQVLGQGPQFIFQYYEKEERGRGNFPDRFSARQFPNYSSELNVNALLLGDSALYLCASSRDLSNYGYTFGSGTRLTVV.

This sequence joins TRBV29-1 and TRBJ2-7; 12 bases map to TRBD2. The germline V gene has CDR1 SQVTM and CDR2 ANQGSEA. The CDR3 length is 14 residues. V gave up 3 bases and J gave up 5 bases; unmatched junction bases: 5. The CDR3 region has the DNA TGCAGCGTTGAGCTTCTAGCGGGAGGGAACGAGCAGTACTTC. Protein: CSVELLAGGNEQYF.

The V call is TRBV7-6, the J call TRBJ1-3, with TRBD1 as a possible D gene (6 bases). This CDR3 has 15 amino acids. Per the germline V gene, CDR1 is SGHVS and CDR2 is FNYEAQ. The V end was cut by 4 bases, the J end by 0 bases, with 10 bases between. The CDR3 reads CASSSYRVSGNTIYF. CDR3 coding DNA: TGTGCCAGCAGCTCATACAGGGTCTCTGGAAACACCATATATTTT.

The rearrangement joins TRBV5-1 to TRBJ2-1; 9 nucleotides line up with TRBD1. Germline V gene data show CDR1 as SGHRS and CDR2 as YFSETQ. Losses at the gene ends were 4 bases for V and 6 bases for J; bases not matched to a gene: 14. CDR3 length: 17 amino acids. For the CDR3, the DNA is TGCGCCAGCAGCGGTGGAGGCACAGGGGGCATCATCAATGAGCAGTTCTTC. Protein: CASSGGGTGGIINEQFF. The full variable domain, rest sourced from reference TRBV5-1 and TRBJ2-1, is KAGVTQTPRYLIKTRGQQVTLSCSPISGHRSVSWYQQTPGQGLQFLFEYFSETQRNKGNFPGRFSGRQFSNSRSEMNVSTLELGDSALYLCASSGGGTGGIINEQFFGPGTRLTVL.

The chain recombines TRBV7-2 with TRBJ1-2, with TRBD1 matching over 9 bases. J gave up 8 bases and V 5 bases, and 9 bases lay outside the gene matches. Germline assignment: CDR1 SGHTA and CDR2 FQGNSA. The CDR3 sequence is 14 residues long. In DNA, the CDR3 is TGTGCCAGCAGCCCAACAGGGGGCGATTGGGGCTACACCTTC. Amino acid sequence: CASSPTGGDWGYTF.

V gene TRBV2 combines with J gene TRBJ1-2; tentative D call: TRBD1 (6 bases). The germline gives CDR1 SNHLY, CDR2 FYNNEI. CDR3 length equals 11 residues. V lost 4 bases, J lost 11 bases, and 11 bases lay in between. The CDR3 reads CASSVTGPYTF. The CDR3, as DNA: TGTGCCAGCAGTGTAACAGGGCCGTACACCTTC.

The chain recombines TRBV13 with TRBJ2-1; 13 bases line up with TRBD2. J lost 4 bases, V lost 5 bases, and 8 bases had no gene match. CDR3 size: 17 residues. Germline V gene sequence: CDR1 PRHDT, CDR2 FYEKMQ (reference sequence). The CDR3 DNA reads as TGTGCCAGCAGCCCTGGACTAGCGGGAGTCGGATACAATGAGCAGTTCTTC. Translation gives CASSPGLAGVGYNEQFF.

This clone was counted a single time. The CDR3 is CASSRNRGGNQPQHF. As DNA, the CDR3 is TGTGCCAGCAGTAGAAACAGGGGGGGCAATCAGCCCCAGCATTTT. The J gene is TRBJ1-5, the V gene TRBV27; 8 nucleotides agree with TRBD1. The germline CDR1 and CDR2 sequences are MNHEY and SMNVEV (reference sequence). With V trimmed by 5 bases and J by 2 bases, 5 bases remained unmatched. CDR3 length: 15 amino acids.

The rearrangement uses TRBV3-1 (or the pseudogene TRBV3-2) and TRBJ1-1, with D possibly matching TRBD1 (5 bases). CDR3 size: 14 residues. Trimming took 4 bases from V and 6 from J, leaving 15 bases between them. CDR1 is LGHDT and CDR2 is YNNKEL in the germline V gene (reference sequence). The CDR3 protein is CASSRTGGRAEAFF. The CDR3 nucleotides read TGTGCCAGCAGCCGAACCGGGGGGAGGGCTGAAGCTTTCTTT.

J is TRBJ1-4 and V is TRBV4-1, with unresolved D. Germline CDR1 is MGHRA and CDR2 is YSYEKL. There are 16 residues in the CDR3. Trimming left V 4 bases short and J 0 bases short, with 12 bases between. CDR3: CASSPGLLATNEKLFF. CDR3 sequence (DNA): TGCGCCAGCAGCCCAGGATTGCTTGCAACTAATGAAAAACTGTTTTTT.

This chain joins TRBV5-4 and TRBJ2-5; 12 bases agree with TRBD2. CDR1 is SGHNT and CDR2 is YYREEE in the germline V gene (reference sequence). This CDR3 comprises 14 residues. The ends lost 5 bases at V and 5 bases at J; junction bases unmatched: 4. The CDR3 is CASSWTSGIETQYF. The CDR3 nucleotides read TGTGCCAGCAGTTGGACTAGCGGGATCGAGACCCAGTACTTC.

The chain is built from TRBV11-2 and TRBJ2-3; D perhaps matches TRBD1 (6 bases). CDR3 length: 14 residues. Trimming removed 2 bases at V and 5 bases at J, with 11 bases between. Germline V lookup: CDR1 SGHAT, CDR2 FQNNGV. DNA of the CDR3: TGTGCCAGCAGCTTAATGGGGGCGAAAGATACGCAGTATTTT. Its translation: CASSLMGAKDTQYF.

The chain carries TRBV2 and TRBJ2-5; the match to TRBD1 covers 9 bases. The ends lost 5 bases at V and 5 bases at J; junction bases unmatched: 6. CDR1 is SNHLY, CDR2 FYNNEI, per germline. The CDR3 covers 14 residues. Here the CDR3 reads CASSLGTGRETQYF. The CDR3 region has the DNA TGTGCCAGCAGTCTCGGGACAGGGAGGGAGACCCAGTACTTC.

CDR3 loop: CASRRNNNSPLHF. CDR3 DNA: TGTGCCAGCAGGAGGAATAATAATTCACCCCTCCACTTT. The rearrangement joins TRBV27 to TRBJ1-6; unclear D gene. Trimming shortened V by 6 bases and J by 5 bases, and 8 bases separated the two germline ends. The CDR3 spans 13 residues. Germline lookup yields CDR1 MNHEY and CDR2 SMNVEV (reference sequence).

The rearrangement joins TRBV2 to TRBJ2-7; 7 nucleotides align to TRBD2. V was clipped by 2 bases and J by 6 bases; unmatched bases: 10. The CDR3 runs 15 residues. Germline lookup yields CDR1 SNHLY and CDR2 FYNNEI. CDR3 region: CASSENPAGVGEQYF. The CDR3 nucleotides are TGTGCCAGCAGTGAAAACCCGGCGGGAGTAGGCGAGCAGTACTTC.

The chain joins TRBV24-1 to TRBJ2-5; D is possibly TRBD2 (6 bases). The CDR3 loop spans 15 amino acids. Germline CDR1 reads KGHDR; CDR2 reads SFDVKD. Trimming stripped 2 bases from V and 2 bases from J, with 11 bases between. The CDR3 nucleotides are TGTGCCACCAGTGATTCGAGGAGGGCGCAAGAGACCCAGTACTTC. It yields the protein CATSDSRRAQETQYF.

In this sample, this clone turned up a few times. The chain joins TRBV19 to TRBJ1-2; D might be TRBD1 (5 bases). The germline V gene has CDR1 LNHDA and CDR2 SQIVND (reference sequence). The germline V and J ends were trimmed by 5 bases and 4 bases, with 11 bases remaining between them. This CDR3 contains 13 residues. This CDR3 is CASSPDRSYGYTF. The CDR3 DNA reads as TGTGCCAGTAGTCCCGACAGATCCTATGGCTACACCTTC.

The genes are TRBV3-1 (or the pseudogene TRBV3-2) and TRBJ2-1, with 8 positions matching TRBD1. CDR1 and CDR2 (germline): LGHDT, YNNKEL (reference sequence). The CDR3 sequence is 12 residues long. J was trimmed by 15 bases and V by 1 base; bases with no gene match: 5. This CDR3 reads CASSQAGGSMFF. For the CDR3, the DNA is TGTGCCAGCAGCCAAGCAGGGGGCAGTATGTTCTTC.

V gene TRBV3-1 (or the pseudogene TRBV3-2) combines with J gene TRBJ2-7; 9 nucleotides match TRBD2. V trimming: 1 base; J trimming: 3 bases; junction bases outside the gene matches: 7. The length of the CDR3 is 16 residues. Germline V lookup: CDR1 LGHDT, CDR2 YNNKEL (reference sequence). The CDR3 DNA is TGTGCCAGCAGCCAAGTTGGTAGCGGGGGAAACTACGAGCAGTACTTC. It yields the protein CASSQVGSGGNYEQYF.

The CDR3 loop reads CAWRDRGTGNTIYF. CDR3 DNA: TGTGCCTGGAGGGACAGGGGGACTGGAAACACCATATATTTT. The chain has TRBV30 and TRBJ1-3; 10 bases agree with TRBD1. The germline CDR1 and CDR2 sequences are GTSNPN and SVGIG (reference sequence). V lost 3 bases to trimming and J lost 2 bases; unmatched junction nucleotides: 1. The CDR3 length is 14 residues.

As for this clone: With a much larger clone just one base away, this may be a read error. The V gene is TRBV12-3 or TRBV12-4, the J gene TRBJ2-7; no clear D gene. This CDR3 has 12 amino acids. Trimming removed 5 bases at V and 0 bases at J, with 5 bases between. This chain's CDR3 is CASSPSSYEQYF. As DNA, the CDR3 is TGTGCCAGCAGTCCCAGCTCCTACGAGCAGTACTTC.

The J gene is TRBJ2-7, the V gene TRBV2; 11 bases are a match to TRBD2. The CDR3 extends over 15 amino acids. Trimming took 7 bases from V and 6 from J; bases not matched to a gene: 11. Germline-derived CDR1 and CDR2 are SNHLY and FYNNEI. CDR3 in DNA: TGTGCCAGCAAGGCGGTAGCGGGAGGGCCCTCCGAGCAGTACTTC. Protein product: CASKAVAGGPSEQYF.

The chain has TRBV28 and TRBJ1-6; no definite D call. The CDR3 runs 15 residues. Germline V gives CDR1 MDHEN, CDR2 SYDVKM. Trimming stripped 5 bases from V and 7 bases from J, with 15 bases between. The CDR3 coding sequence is TGTGCCAGCAGTCCGCCCGGGTTTATGAATTCACCCCTCCACTTT. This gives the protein CASSPPGFMNSPLHF.

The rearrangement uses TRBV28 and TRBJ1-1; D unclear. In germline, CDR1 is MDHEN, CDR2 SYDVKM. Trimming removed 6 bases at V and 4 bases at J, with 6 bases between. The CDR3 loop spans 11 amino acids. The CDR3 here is CASSRFTEAFF. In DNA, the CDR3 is TGTGCCAGCAGCCGTTTCACTGAAGCTTTCTTT. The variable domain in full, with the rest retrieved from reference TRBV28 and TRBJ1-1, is DVKVTQSSRYLVKRTGEKVFLECVQDMDHENMFWYRQDPGLGLRLIYFSYDVKMKEKGDIPEGYSVSREKKERFSLILESASTNQTSMYLCASSRFTEAFFGQGTRLTVV.